One sample yielded the 19 T cell receptor beta chains listed below, sequenced in a study of blood T cell repertoires in COVID-19. Only in-frame clones appear in the TCRdb table, and some are missing; sequencing was by immunoSEQ multiplex PCR. The table has some 250,000 clones, roughly 80% seen once. The sample comprised peripheral blood. The receptors were sampled from a young woman with acute or convalescent COVID-19.

The chain employs TRBV28 and TRBJ2-5; TRBD1 is a possible D gene (6 bases). This CDR3 is 13 amino acids long. The V end lost 6 bases, the J end lost 5 bases, and 13 bases lay between the germline ends. Per the germline V gene, CDR1 is MDHEN and CDR2 is SYDVKM. The CDR3 bases are TGTGCCAGCAGCCGGGACAACTCCGAGACCCAGTACTTC. Its protein is CASSRDNSETQYF.

V is TRBV25-1 and J is TRBJ2-7, with 11 bases matching TRBD2. V shed 8 bases, J shed 5 bases, and the junction held 11 bases outside the gene matches. Germline V lookup: CDR1 MGHDK, CDR2 SYGVNS. The CDR3 has 15 amino acids. CDR3 loop: CASGSSGRNLHEQYF. CDR3 bases: TGTGCCAGCGGCTCTAGCGGGAGGAATCTACACGAGCAGTACTTC.

Turning to this clone: The identical CDR3 is also encoded by other nucleotide sequences in the sample. The rearrangement links TRBV29-1 to TRBJ1-2, with 7 bases that match TRBD1. The CDR3 extends over 11 amino acids. The germline gives CDR1 SQVTM, CDR2 ANQGSEA. With 6 bases clipped from V and 3 bases from J, the junction kept 1 base outside the gene matches. The CDR3, as DNA: TGCAGCGTCGGACAGGACTATGGCTACACCTTC. Amino acids: CSVGQDYGYTF.

The chain links TRBV28 to TRBJ2-7; 8 bases agree with TRBD1. Germline-derived CDR1 and CDR2 are MDHEN and SYDVKM. There are 14 residues in the CDR3. The trim removed 3 bases at V and 6 bases at J, leaving 7 bases unmatched. CDR3 sequence: CASSFRQGYAEQYF. The CDR3 DNA reads as TGTGCCAGCAGTTTCCGACAGGGGTATGCCGAGCAGTACTTC.

The rearrangement uses TRBV5-1 and TRBJ1-2; 8 nucleotides align to TRBD1. The J segment lost 8 bases and the V segment lost 6 bases, leaving 6 bases of the junction unmatched. This CDR3 region has 12 residues. The V gene's germline CDR1 is SGHRS and CDR2 YFSETQ. CDR3 nucleotide sequence: TGCGCCAGCACCGGGACAGGAAACGGCTACACCTTC. It codes for CASTGTGNGYTF.

The V and J genes are TRBV25-1 and TRBJ2-2; 9 bases are a match to TRBD2. There are 13 residues in the CDR3. With V trimmed by 5 bases and J by 6 bases, 1 base remained unmatched. Germline CDR1 reads MGHDK; CDR2 reads SYGVNS. CDR3: CASSSGRPGELFF. DNA for the CDR3: TGTGCCAGCAGTAGCGGGAGGCCCGGGGAGCTGTTTTTT.

The V and J genes are TRBV3-1 (or the pseudogene TRBV3-2) and TRBJ2-2; TRBD2 agrees at 13 bases. The V gene's germline CDR1 is LGHDT and CDR2 YNNKEL (reference sequence). Trimming at V came to 6 bases and at J to 6 bases, leaving 7 bases not matched to a gene. CDR3 size: 16 residues. The CDR3 bases are TGTGCCAGCAGTCGAGGACTAGCGGGAGTTTCCGGGGAGCTGTTTTTT. This encodes CASSRGLAGVSGELFF.

CDR3 nucleotide sequence: TGTGCCATCAGTGGCCCACCGGGACAGGCAAGCTCTGGGGCCAACGTCCTGACTTTC. Protein sequence: CAISGPPGQASSGANVLTF. The chain joins TRBV10-3 to TRBJ2-6; 8 bases line up with TRBD1. CDR1 and CDR2 (germline): ENHRY, SYGVKD. J lost 0 bases, V lost 4 bases, and 11 bases had no gene match. CDR3 length: 19 residues.

The V and J genes are TRBV19 and TRBJ2-7, with 9 nucleotides matching TRBD2. The CDR3 length is 18 residues. Germline V gene data show CDR1 as LNHDA and CDR2 as SQIVND (reference sequence). With 6 bases clipped from V and 4 bases from J, the junction kept 19 bases outside the gene matches. CDR3 residues: CASSSLVAGGPQWYEQYF. The DNA for the CDR3 is TGTGCCAGTAGCTCTCTCGTGGCGGGAGGGCCTCAATGGTACGAGCAGTACTTC.

The chain has TRBV15 and TRBJ2-7, with a possible D match to TRBD1 (6 bases). V was pared by 5 bases and J by 3 bases, with 8 bases between. The CDR3 length is 12 residues. The germline gives CDR1 LNHNV, CDR2 YYDKDF (reference sequence). CDR3 bases: TGTGCCACCAGCGAACAGGGCTACGAGCAGTACTTC. It yields the protein CATSEQGYEQYF. The entire variable domain, with the rest obtained from reference TRBV15 and TRBJ2-7, is as follows: DAMVIQNPRYQVTQFGKPVTLSCSQTLNHNVMYWYQQKSSQAPKLLFHYYDKDFNNEADTPDNFQSRRPNTSFCFLDIRSPGLGDTAMYLCATSEQGYEQYFGPGTRLTVT.

The rearrangement joins TRBV7-9 to TRBJ2-7, with 9 nucleotides matching TRBD1. This CDR3 spans 15 amino acids. Per germline, CDR1 SEHNR and CDR2 FQNEAQ (reference sequence). Trimming removed 5 bases from V and 4 bases from J; junction bases left unmatched: 9. In DNA, the CDR3 is TGTGCCAGCAGCCAGACGGACAGGGGAAGGTACGAGCAGTACTTC. The encoded protein is CASSQTDRGRYEQYF.

V gene TRBV10-3 combines with J gene TRBJ1-1, with 8 bases matching TRBD1. Germline lookup yields CDR1 ENHRY and CDR2 SYGVKD. After removal of 4 bases from V and 4 bases from J, the junction contained 5 bases not matched to a gene. The CDR3 spans 14 residues. The CDR3 region is CAISADQGATEAFF. The CDR3 nucleotides are TGTGCCATCAGTGCGGACCAGGGGGCCACTGAAGCTTTCTTT.

The chain couples TRBV4-1 to TRBJ2-3; D is perhaps TRBD2 (5 bases). V was clipped by 1 base and J by 2 bases, with 7 bases between them. CDR1 MGHRA and CDR2 YSYEKL come from the germline V gene. The CDR3 has 14 amino acids. The CDR3 region has the DNA TGCGCCAGCAGCCAAGCGGACTTCACAGATACGCAGTATTTT. It translates to CASSQADFTDTQYF.

This rearrangement joins TRBV20-1 to TRBJ2-7, with 7 bases lining up with TRBD2. Trimming cost V 3 bases and J 2 bases; bases outside gene matches: 7. Germline V gives CDR1 DFQATT, CDR2 SNEGSKA (reference sequence). The CDR3 extends over 14 amino acids. The CDR3 is CSASLSSGPYEQYF. CDR3 sequence (DNA): TGCAGTGCTAGTTTGTCTAGCGGACCCTACGAGCAGTACTTC.

This sequence joins TRBV4-2 and TRBJ1-2; TRBD1 is a possible D gene (6 bases). This CDR3 is built from 16 residues. CDR1 and CDR2 (germline): LGHNA, YNFKEQ. V gave up 1 base and J gave up 4 bases, with 16 bases separating them. CDR3 protein: CASSQVLDRPGYGYTF. CDR3 sequence (DNA): TGTGCCAGCAGCCAAGTATTGGACAGACCGGGCTATGGCTACACCTTC.

To note about this clone: One end of the junction does not line up with germline, which may come from a read error. In DNA, the CDR3 is TGTGCTAGCAGCTCGGGACTAGCGGGAGGTAGGGATGAGCAGTTCTTC. Translated: CASSSGLAGGRDEQFF. The V call is TRBV7-7, the J call TRBJ2-1; 15 positions match TRBD2. CDR1 SSHAT and CDR2 FNYEAQ come from the germline V gene (reference sequence). This CDR3 region has 16 residues.

V is TRBV7-8 and J is TRBJ2-5, with D perhaps matching TRBD1 (6 bases). The length of the CDR3 is 14 residues. V was clipped by 3 bases and J by 4 bases, with 12 bases between them. Germline CDR1 and CDR2: SGHVS and FQNEAQ. For the CDR3, the DNA is TGTGCCAGCAGCTTTTCTAGAGGGGGAGAGACCCAGTACTTC. Its protein product is CASSFSRGGETQYF.

The chain combines TRBV18 with TRBJ1-2; 7 bases map to TRBD1. The CDR3 spans 14 residues. Unmatched junction bases numbered 9, after V lost 5 bases and J lost 6 bases. Germline CDR1 and CDR2: KGHSH and LQKENI. The CDR3 sequence is CASSVGQAGDGYTF. The CDR3 DNA reads as TGTGCCAGCTCAGTAGGACAGGCTGGTGATGGCTACACCTTC.

The chain uses TRBV28 and TRBJ2-7, with D possibly TRBD2 on 5 matching bases. Trimming shortened V by 3 bases and J by 0 bases, and 12 bases separated the two germline ends. The CDR3 runs to 15 residues. Germline V gene sequence: CDR1 MDHEN, CDR2 SYDVKM. CDR3 sequence (DNA): TGTGCCAGCAGTTTGACATTAGCGAGCTCCTACGAGCAGTACTTC. Residues: CASSLTLASSYEQYF.